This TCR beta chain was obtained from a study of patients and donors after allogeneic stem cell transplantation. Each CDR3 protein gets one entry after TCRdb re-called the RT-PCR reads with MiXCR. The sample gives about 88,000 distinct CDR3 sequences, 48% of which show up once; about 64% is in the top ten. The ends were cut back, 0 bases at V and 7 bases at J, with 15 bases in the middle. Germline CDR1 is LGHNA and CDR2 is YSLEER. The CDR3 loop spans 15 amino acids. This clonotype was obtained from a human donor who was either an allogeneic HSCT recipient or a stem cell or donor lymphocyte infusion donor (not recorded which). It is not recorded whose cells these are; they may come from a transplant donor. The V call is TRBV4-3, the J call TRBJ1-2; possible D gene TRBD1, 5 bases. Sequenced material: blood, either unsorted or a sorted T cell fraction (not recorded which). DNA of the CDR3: TGCGCCAGCAGCCAAGATGGAAGGACAAGGGGTGGCTACACCTTC. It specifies CASSQDGRTRGGYTF.